Included here is one TCR beta chain sequence, with context. The antigen remains undetermined. Stated time point: persistent/refractory GD, antithyroid drugs over 5 years with positive TRAb. PBMC RNA served as the TCR library source. Arm-PCR of CDR3 regions and iRepertoire HTBI primers were used to build TCR beta libraries. TCRdb passed the multiplex PCR reads through MiXCR, listing each CDR3 protein once. The sample consists of 300,000 or so distinct CDR3 sequences, around 20% of them appearing once. V lost 5 bases to trimming and J lost 6 bases; unmatched junction nucleotides: 13. The CDR3 totals 16 residues. These data are taken from a study of regulatory T cells in long-lasting Graves disease. Study-wide context: Positive TSH receptor antibodies alongside over 5 years of antithyroid drugs were what marked Graves' disease as persistent. Study-wide results and caveats: Persistent disease samples used TRBV28, TRBJ1-2 and TRBJ2-5 preferentially.

The source material was peripheral blood mononuclear cells (PBMCs), sampled when the disease was refractory, from a patient treated with antithyroid drugs. This chain links TRBV12-3 or TRBV12-4 with TRBJ2-1; TRBD1 matches at 7 bases. This clonotype was sampled from a female donor with Graves disease. Here the CDR3 DNA reads TGTGCCAGCAGTCGAGAGCTGACAGGGACAACCAATGAGCAGTTCTTC. Translating it yields CASSRELTGTTNEQFF.